This passage covers 5 T cell receptor beta chains from one sample sequenced in a study of early T cells in non-severe SARS-CoV-2 infection. TCRdb redid the calling of the 5' RACE reads with MiXCR, one entry per CDR3 protein. In the table there are around 81,000 distinct CDR3 sequences, around 15% of which are singletons. What was sequenced was whole blood. The receptors originated from an adult who was a healthcare worker with PCR-confirmed SARS-CoV-2 infection or an uninfected control (not recorded which).

This clonotype has only a few counts. The chain carries TRBV4-3 and TRBJ1-2; D is ambiguous. Deletions cut 0 bases from V and 5 bases from J, with 7 bases between. There are 13 residues in the CDR3. CDR1 is LGHNA, CDR2 YSLEER, per germline. CDR3 region: CASSQEKGYGYTF. The CDR3 DNA sequence: TGCGCCAGCAGCCAAGAGAAAGGATATGGCTACACCTTC.

This clonotype was counted many times. The rearrangement uses TRBV5-1 and TRBJ2-7; D ambiguous. Germline CDR1 and CDR2: SGHRS and YFSETQ. The CDR3 runs to 13 residues. Trimming stripped 6 bases from V and 7 bases from J, with 17 bases between. CDR3 nucleotides: TGCGCCAGCAAGGGTACCTCGGTTGTGGAGCAGTACTTC. This translates into CASKGTSVVEQYF.

The sample holds many counts of this clonotype. V gene TRBV11-1 combines with J gene TRBJ2-7, with D tentatively TRBD1 or TRBD2 (5 bases each). Deletions cut 4 bases from V and 0 bases from J, with 10 bases between. Germline loops: CDR1 SGHAT, CDR2 FQDESV (reference sequence). The CDR3 is 14 amino acids. The CDR3: CASSSRDHSYEQYF. CDR3 nucleotide sequence: TGTGCCAGCAGCTCCCGGGACCACTCCTACGAGCAGTACTTC. The whole variable domain, filled in from reference TRBV11-1 and TRBJ2-7, reads EAEVAQSPRYKITEKSQAVAFWCDPISGHATLYWYRQILGQGPELLVQFQDESVVDDSQLPKDRFSAERLKGVDSTLKIQPAELGDSAMYLCASSSRDHSYEQYFGPGTRLTVT.

This clonotype was counted at least ten times. The chain has TRBV28 and TRBJ2-7; D remains ambiguous. The CDR3 consists of 12 residues. Germline CDR1 MDHEN, CDR2 SYDVKM. V was trimmed by 6 bases and J by 3 bases, leaving 9 bases between them. CDR3 in amino acids: CASRSGGYEQYF. In DNA, the CDR3 is TGTGCCAGCAGGTCAGGCGGCTACGAGCAGTACTTC.

The gene calls are TRBV6-6 and TRBJ2-5; maybe TRBD2 (6 bases). Germline CDR1 and CDR2: MNHNY and SVGAGI (reference sequence). This CDR3 contains 17 residues. V lost 2 bases and J 2 bases, leaving 18 bases between the germline ends. CDR3 sequence reads: CASSYSLDYRLQETQYF. The CDR3 region has the DNA TGTGCCAGCAGTTACAGCTTGGACTACAGGTTACAAGAGACCCAGTACTTC.